This T cell receptor beta chain originates from a study of blood T cells in healthy people across ages. Study as a whole: Using template switching, researchers captured about one barcoded beta molecule for each two T cells. General study results and limits: Naive CD4+ cell counts and diversity both ran higher in long-lived than in aged donors.

The ends were cut back, 5 bases at V and 4 bases at J, with 14 bases in the middle. The CDR3 totals 14 residues. For the second PCR, which ran for 7 to 11 cycles, a sample-barcoded 5' primer and a J-beta primer mix were used. TCRdb analysed the 5' RACE reads with MiXCR anew, one entry per CDR3 protein. The sample has 550,000 to 600,000 distinct CDR3 sequences, approximately 25% seen once. This clonotype was recorded at least ten times. Its antigen is as yet unknown. The chain combines TRBV12-3 or TRBV12-4 with TRBJ1-1; possibly TRBD1 for D (6 bases). Sequencing was performed on blood. The receptor's source is a woman aged 70 to 79 in good health. CDR3 DNA: TGTGCCAGCAGTCGGGACACCCGGGGCACTGAAGCTTTCTTT. Translation: CASSRDTRGTEAFF.